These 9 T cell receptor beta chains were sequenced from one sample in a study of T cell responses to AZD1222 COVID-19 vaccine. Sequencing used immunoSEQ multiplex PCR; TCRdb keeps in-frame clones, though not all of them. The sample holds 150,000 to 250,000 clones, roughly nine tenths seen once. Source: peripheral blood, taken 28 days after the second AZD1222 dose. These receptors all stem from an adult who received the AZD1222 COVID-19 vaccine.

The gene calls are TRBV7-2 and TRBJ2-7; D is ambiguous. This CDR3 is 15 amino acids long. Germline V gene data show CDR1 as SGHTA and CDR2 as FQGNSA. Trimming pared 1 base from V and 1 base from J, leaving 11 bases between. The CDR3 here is CASSLGFGSSYEQYF. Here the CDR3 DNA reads TGTGCCAGCAGCTTAGGCTTTGGCAGTTCCTACGAGCAGTACTTC.

CDR3 amino acids: CASSFRDGSYEQYF. In nucleotides, the CDR3 is TGTGCCAGCAGTTTTCGGGACGGCTCCTACGAGCAGTACTTC. The rearrangement uses TRBV28 and TRBJ2-7; TRBD1 or TRBD2 may be the D gene (5 bases each). This CDR3 comprises 14 residues. Between the trimmed V and J ends, which lost 3 bases and 0 bases, there was a span of 9 bases. The germline V gene has CDR1 MDHEN and CDR2 SYDVKM. The variable domain in full, completed from reference TRBV28 and TRBJ2-7, reads DVKVTQSSRYLVKRTGEKVFLECVQDMDHENMFWYRQDPGLGLRLIYFSYDVKMKEKGDIPEGYSVSREKKERFSLILESASTNQTSMYLCASSFRDGSYEQYFGPGTRLTVT.

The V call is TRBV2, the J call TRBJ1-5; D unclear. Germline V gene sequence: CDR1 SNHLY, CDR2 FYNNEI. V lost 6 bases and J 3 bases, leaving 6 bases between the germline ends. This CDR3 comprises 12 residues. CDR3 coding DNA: TGTGCCAGCAGAGGAAACAATCAGCCCCAGCATTTT. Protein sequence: CASRGNNQPQHF.

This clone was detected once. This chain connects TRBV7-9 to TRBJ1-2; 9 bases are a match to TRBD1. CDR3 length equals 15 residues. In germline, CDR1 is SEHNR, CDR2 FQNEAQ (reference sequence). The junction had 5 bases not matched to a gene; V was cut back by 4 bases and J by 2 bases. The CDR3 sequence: CASSSQGALNYGYTF. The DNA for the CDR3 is TGTGCCAGCAGCTCACAGGGGGCTCTGAACTATGGCTACACCTTC.

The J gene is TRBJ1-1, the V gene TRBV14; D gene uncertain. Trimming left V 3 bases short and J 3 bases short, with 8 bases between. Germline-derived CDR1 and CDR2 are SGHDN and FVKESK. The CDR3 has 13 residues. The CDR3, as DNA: TGTGCCAGCAGCCAGGGAGGGTACACTGAAGCTTTCTTT. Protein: CASSQGGYTEAFF.

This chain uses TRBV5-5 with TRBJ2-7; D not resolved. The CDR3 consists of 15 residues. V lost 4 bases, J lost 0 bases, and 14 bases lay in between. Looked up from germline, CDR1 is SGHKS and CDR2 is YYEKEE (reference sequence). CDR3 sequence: CASSRQALSSYEQYF. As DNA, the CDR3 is TGTGCCAGCAGCCGCCAGGCGTTGAGCTCCTACGAGCAGTACTTC.

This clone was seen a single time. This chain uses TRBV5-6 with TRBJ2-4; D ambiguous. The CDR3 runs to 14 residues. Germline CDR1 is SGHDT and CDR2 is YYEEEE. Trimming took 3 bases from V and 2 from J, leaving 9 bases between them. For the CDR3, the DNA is TGTGCCAGCAGCTGGTGGGGAACCAAAAACATTCAGTACTTC. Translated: CASSWWGTKNIQYF.

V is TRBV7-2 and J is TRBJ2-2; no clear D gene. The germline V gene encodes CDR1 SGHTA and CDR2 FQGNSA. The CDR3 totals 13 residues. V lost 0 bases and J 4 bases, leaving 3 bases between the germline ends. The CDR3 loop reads CASSLAFTGELFF. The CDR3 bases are TGTGCCAGCAGCTTAGCCTTCACCGGGGAGCTGTTTTTT.

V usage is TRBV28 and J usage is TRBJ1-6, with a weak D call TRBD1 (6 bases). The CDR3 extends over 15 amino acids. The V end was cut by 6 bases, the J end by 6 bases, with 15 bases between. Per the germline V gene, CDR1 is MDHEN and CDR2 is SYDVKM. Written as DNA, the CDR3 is TGTGCCAGCAGCCCTCCAACAGGGTCTAATTCACCCCTCCACTTT. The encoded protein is CASSPPTGSNSPLHF.